What follows are 28 T cell receptor beta chains derived from one specimen sequenced in a study of T-cell memory formation after mild COVID-19 (dated by TCRdb to the early 2020s). The library was prepared using 5' RACE. Sequencing was carried out with an Illumina NovaSeq 6000. TCRdb reran the public reads through fastp at Q25 and MiXCR, keeping productive beta chains. A single entry per CDR3 protein holds the most common genes and DNA from its merged rows. For this sample the table gives around 410,000 distinct CDR3 sequences, of which around 22% were detected only once. The ten largest account for 13% of the sample. The sequenced sample consisted of PBMCs or a T cell subset sorted from them (not recorded which). All receptors come from an adult woman who had mild COVID-19 (a few samples of this study predate the infection). The sample titles of this study are shuffled in the database, so cell type and time point are left out; the donor was told from shared clones.

This clonotype came up a few times. This chain connects TRBV7-9 to TRBJ2-1; D remains ambiguous. Trimming removed 1 base from V and 6 bases from J, with 13 bases in between. CDR1 and CDR2 from the germline V gene are SEHNR and FQNEAQ (reference sequence). The CDR3 is 15 residues long. CDR3 sequence reads: CASSLVFGGGNEQFF. CDR3 nucleotides: TGTGCCAGCAGCTTAGTTTTCGGCGGCGGCAATGAGCAGTTCTTC.

The CDR3 DNA sequence: TGTGCCAGCAGCGCGGGACAGTCACAGACCCAGTACTTC. Protein: CASSAGQSQTQYF. The chain employs TRBV9 and TRBJ2-5; 7 positions match TRBD1. V was clipped by 3 bases and J by 6 bases; unmatched bases: 5. Germline assignment: CDR1 SGDLS and CDR2 YYNGEE. This CDR3 region has 13 residues.

This clonotype has more than one count but fewer than ten. The V gene is TRBV12-3 or TRBV12-4, the J gene TRBJ2-2; D is undetermined. The CDR3 length is 13 residues. V was pared by 6 bases and J by 4 bases, with 9 bases between. CDR3 loop: CASRYSVTGELFF. The CDR3 nucleotides are TGTGCCAGCAGGTACTCGGTCACCGGGGAGCTGTTTTTT.

The CDR3 nucleotides read TGTGCCAGCAGTTTCGGGGAATTAGGGACCGGGGAGCTGTTTTTT. Its translation is CASSFGELGTGELFF. The chain recombines TRBV28 with TRBJ2-2; maybe TRBD2 (5 bases). V was pared by 3 bases and J by 5 bases, with 13 bases between. In germline, CDR1 is MDHEN, CDR2 SYDVKM. The CDR3 runs to 15 residues.

This rearrangement joins TRBV27 to TRBJ1-6, with D maybe TRBD1 (6 bases). The CDR3 consists of 16 residues. Germline CDR1 is MNHEY and CDR2 is SMNVEV (reference sequence). Trimming stripped 2 bases from V and 0 bases from J, with 8 bases between. This chain's CDR3 is CASSLRDNSYNSPLHF. The CDR3 nucleotides read TGTGCCAGCAGTTTAAGGGACAACTCCTATAATTCACCCCTCCACTTT.

This chain uses TRBV28 with TRBJ1-1; 8 bases agree with TRBD1. The V segment lost 6 bases and the J segment 4 bases; nucleotides outside the gene matches: 7. This CDR3 region has 14 residues. The germline gives CDR1 MDHEN, CDR2 SYDVKM. The CDR3 region is CASSNGQGFTEAFF. The CDR3 DNA reads as TGTGCCAGCAGCAACGGACAGGGCTTCACTGAAGCTTTCTTT. The full variable domain, with the rest looked up from reference TRBV28 and TRBJ1-1, is DVKVTQSSRYLVKRTGEKVFLECVQDMDHENMFWYRQDPGLGLRLIYFSYDVKMKEKGDIPEGYSVSREKKERFSLILESASTNQTSMYLCASSNGQGFTEAFFGQGTRLTVV.

The chain couples TRBV6-6 to TRBJ1-2; 7 bases align to TRBD1. Germline CDR1 is MNHNY and CDR2 is SVGAGI (reference sequence). V lost 8 bases and J lost 7; bases outside the gene matches: 4. The CDR3 totals 11 residues. CDR3 amino acids: CASGYRGGYTF. CDR3 in DNA: TGTGCCAGCGGCTACAGGGGTGGCTACACCTTC.

V usage is TRBV9 and J usage is TRBJ2-3, with TRBD2 as a possible D gene (7 bases). Deletions cut 4 bases from V and 3 bases from J, with 18 bases between. The germline CDR1 and CDR2 sequences are SGDLS and YYNGEE. This CDR3 spans 16 amino acids. CDR3 nucleotides: TGTGCCAGCAGCACCCGGGGAGGGGGAACGACAGATACGCAGTATTTT. As protein: CASSTRGGGTTDTQYF.

This clonotype was observed a few times. The V gene is TRBV6-4, the J gene TRBJ1-2, with unresolved D. Germline assignment: CDR1 MRHNA and CDR2 SNTAGT. This CDR3 has 15 residues. Between the trimmed V and J ends, which lost 2 bases and 4 bases, there was a span of 14 bases. The CDR3 loop is CASSDGGGSRYGYTF. The CDR3 DNA sequence: TGTGCCAGCAGTGACGGCGGAGGGAGCCGCTATGGCTACACCTTC.

This clonotype was seen a handful of times. This chain links TRBV3-1 with TRBJ2-4, with 8 bases lining up with TRBD2. The CDR3 is 17 residues long. V dropped 4 bases and J dropped 5; count of bases not matched to a gene: 13. Germline V gene lookup returns CDR1 LGHDT and CDR2 YNNKEL (reference sequence). CDR3 in DNA: TGTGCCAGCAGCCCATCGCGGGGGGCCCGGACTCAAAACATTCAGTACTTC. Protein sequence: CASSPSRGARTQNIQYF.

V usage is TRBV7-2 and J usage is TRBJ2-3; 8 bases are a match to TRBD1. Germline assignment: CDR1 SGHTA and CDR2 FQGNSA. With V trimmed by 1 base and J by 4 bases, 4 bases remained unmatched. CDR3 length equals 15 residues. The CDR3 DNA sequence: TGTGCCAGCAGCTTAGAAGGACAGGGATCAGATACGCAGTATTTT. Protein product: CASSLEGQGSDTQYF.

This clonotype was counted only a few times. This sequence joins TRBV5-1 and TRBJ2-7; D could derive from TRBD1 or TRBD2 (6 bases each). Germline values: CDR1 SGHRS, CDR2 YFSETQ. The CDR3 is 14 residues long. Trimming took 0 bases from V and 6 from J, leaving 13 bases between them. CDR3: CASSLGGASSEQYF. The CDR3 DNA reads as TGCGCCAGCAGCTTGGGGGGGGCATCGTCCGAGCAGTACTTC.

This clonotype was detected only a few times. The chain is built from TRBV19 and TRBJ2-1, with D unresolved. The germline gives CDR1 LNHDA, CDR2 SQIVND (reference sequence). V lost 7 bases, J lost 8 bases, and 12 bases lay in between. The CDR3 has 12 amino acids. The CDR3 coding sequence is TGTGCCAGTAACCGGGTGGGATATGAGCAGTTCTTC. This codes for CASNRVGYEQFF.

The V gene is TRBV9, the J gene TRBJ2-7; D not certain. The length of the CDR3 is 14 residues. Per germline, CDR1 SGDLS and CDR2 YYNGEE. The germline V and J ends were trimmed by 0 bases and 2 bases, with 9 bases remaining between them. Here the CDR3 DNA reads TGTGCCAGCAGCGTAGAGGCCAGCGCCTACGAGCAGTACTTC. Amino acid sequence: CASSVEASAYEQYF. Full variable domain (remainder filled in from reference TRBV9 and TRBJ2-7): DSGVTQTPKHLITATGQRVTLRCSPRSGDLSVYWYQQSLDQGLQFLIQYYNGEERAKGNILERFSAQQFPDLHSELNLSSLELGDSALYFCASSVEASAYEQYFGPGTRLTVT.

This chain joins TRBV3-1 and TRBJ2-3, with TRBD2 identical over 10 bases. V gave up 5 bases and J gave up 6 bases; unmatched junction bases: 14. CDR3 length: 17 amino acids. From germline, CDR1 is LGHDT and CDR2 YNNKEL (reference sequence). The CDR3 nucleotides are TGTGCCAGCAGCTTTAGCGGGAGGCTAACTCCAGGGGATACGCAGTATTTT. It encodes CASSFSGRLTPGDTQYF.

The chain couples TRBV5-8 to TRBJ1-4, with D possibly being TRBD1 (5 bases). Germline V gene sequence: CDR1 SGHTS, CDR2 YDEGEE. CDR3 size: 14 residues. The ends were cut back, 0 bases at V and 5 bases at J, with 8 bases in the middle. CDR3 nucleotides: TGTGCCAGCAGCTTGGAGTGGGGGAATGAAAAACTGTTTTTT. It encodes CASSLEWGNEKLFF.

The chain uses TRBV18 and TRBJ1-5; TRBD1 might be the D (6 bases). V was trimmed by 3 bases and J by 2 bases, leaving 11 bases between them. The germline gives CDR1 KGHSH, CDR2 LQKENI. CDR3 length: 15 residues. CDR3 protein: CASSPGGQGNQPQHF. CDR3 in DNA: TGTGCCAGCTCACCGGGGGGGCAAGGCAATCAGCCCCAGCATTTT.

The gene calls are TRBV9 and TRBJ2-5, with 9 bases matching TRBD1. CDR1 and CDR2 from the germline V gene are SGDLS and YYNGEE. The CDR3 sequence is 16 residues long. The V segment lost 4 bases and the J segment 1 base; nucleotides outside the gene matches: 8. The CDR3 region is CASSPRAGQGQETQYF. CDR3 nucleotides: TGTGCCAGCAGCCCGCGAGCGGGACAGGGCCAAGAGACCCAGTACTTC.

This clonotype was seen more than once but under ten times. The chain has TRBV5-1 and TRBJ2-5; D ambiguous. Germline V gene sequence: CDR1 SGHRS, CDR2 YFSETQ. V was clipped by 3 bases and J by 6 bases, with 18 bases between them. This CDR3 is 15 amino acids long. CDR3 bases: TGCGCCAGCAGCTCGGATAGTAGTAATTCGAAGACCCAGTACTTC. This encodes CASSSDSSNSKTQYF.

A few counts support this clonotype. The rearrangement uses TRBV3-1 and TRBJ2-7, with D perhaps TRBD2 (6 bases). The germline gives CDR1 LGHDT, CDR2 YNNKEL (reference sequence). The CDR3 spans 12 residues. Trimming took 2 bases from V and 5 from J, leaving 7 bases between them. DNA for the CDR3: TGTGCCAGCAGCCAATGGGGGGACGAGCAGTACTTC. Translated, it gives CASSQWGDEQYF.

This clonotype was counted ten times or more. Written as DNA, the CDR3 is TGTGCCAGCTCCCCCGTGAACACTGAAGCTTTCTTT. It encodes CASSPVNTEAFF. This chain links TRBV7-9 with TRBJ1-1; D gene unclear. V lost 8 bases and J lost 0, with 7 bases in between. Germline values: CDR1 SEHNR, CDR2 FQNEAQ (reference sequence). CDR3 length: 12 residues.

V gene TRBV14 combines with J gene TRBJ2-1; D tentatively reads TRBD1 or TRBD2 (5 bases each). The CDR3 has 16 amino acids. V lost 3 bases and J lost 4, with 16 bases in between. Germline V gene sequence: CDR1 SGHDN, CDR2 FVKESK. CDR3 in amino acids: CASSHDIGTVYNEQFF. As DNA, the CDR3 is TGTGCCAGCAGCCACGATATCGGGACGGTTTACAATGAGCAGTTCTTC. The full variable domain, its missing parts supplied by reference TRBV14 and TRBJ2-1, is EAGVTQFPSHSVIEKGQTVTLRCDPISGHDNLYWYRRVMGKEIKFLLHFVKESKQDESGMPNNRFLAERTGGTYSTLKVQPAELEDSGVYFCASSHDIGTVYNEQFFGPGTRLTVL.

As concerns this clonotype: One end of the junction varies from germline; a read error may be responsible. V gene TRBV29-1 combines with J gene TRBJ2-3; D is ambiguous. The CDR3 contains 11 residues. CDR1 SQVTM and CDR2 ANQGSEA come from the germline V gene. In DNA, the CDR3 is TGCAGCGTGTACAACACAGATATGCAGTATTTT. This encodes CSVYNTDMQYF.

The V call is TRBV27, the J call TRBJ1-5, with 9 positions matching TRBD1. Germline CDR1 and CDR2: MNHEY and SMNVEV (reference sequence). V shed 2 bases and J 6 bases; nucleotides not matched to a gene: 5. The CDR3 is 15 amino acids. Here the CDR3 DNA reads TGTGCCAGCAGTTTAGGCACAGGGGGCAGTCAGCCCCAGCATTTT. Translation: CASSLGTGGSQPQHF.

The chain has TRBV6-1 and TRBJ1-2; 10 nucleotides agree with TRBD1. The CDR3 is 17 residues long. Trimming cost V 3 bases and J 6 bases; bases outside gene matches: 13. Germline V gene lookup returns CDR1 MNHNS and CDR2 SASEGT. CDR3 amino acids: CASSETLTGGIADGYTF. The CDR3 region has the DNA TGTGCCAGCAGTGAGACCCTGACAGGGGGCATTGCGGATGGCTACACCTTC.

V and J are TRBV12-3 or TRBV12-4 and TRBJ2-3, with 9 bases identical to TRBD2. The CDR3 consists of 16 residues. After removal of 3 bases from V and 2 bases from J, the junction contained 6 bases not matched to a gene. The CDR3 DNA is TGTGCCAGCAGTTTTTCGCGGGGGGGCGACACAGATACGCAGTATTTT. Protein sequence: CASSFSRGGDTDTQYF.

The rearrangement uses TRBV7-2 and TRBJ2-3; weak D call: TRBD2 (6 bases). This CDR3 has 15 residues. Germline V CDR1 and CDR2: SGHTA, FQGNSA. Between the trimmed V and J ends, which lost 0 bases and 2 bases, there was a span of 9 bases. CDR3 region: CASSLARGNTDTQYF. In DNA form, the CDR3 reads TGTGCCAGCAGCTTAGCCCGCGGGAACACAGATACGCAGTATTTT.

This chain links TRBV24-1 with TRBJ2-1; D is possibly TRBD1 or TRBD2 (5 bases each). V dropped 2 bases and J dropped 9 bases, with 10 bases sitting between them. CDR1 KGHDR and CDR2 SFDVKD come from the germline V gene. The CDR3 runs 13 residues. In DNA, the CDR3 is TGTGCCACCAGTGATTGGAAGGGGAGTGAGCAGTTCTTC. Protein: CATSDWKGSEQFF.